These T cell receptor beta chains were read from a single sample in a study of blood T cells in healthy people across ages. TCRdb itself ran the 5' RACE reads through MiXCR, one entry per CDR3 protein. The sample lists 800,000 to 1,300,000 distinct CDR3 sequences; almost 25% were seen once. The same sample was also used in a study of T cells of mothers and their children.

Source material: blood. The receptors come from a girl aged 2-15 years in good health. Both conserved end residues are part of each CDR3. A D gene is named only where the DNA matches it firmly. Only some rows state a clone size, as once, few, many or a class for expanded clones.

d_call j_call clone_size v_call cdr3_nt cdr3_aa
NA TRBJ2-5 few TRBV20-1 TGCAGTGCTAGTCGGGTCCGCCAAGAGACCCAGTACTTC CSASRVRQETQYF
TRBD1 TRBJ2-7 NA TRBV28 TGTGCCAGCAATCGTCTACAGGGGACACCCTACGAGCAGTACTTC CASNRLQGTPYEQYF
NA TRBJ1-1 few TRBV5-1 TGCGCCAGCAGCTTCACTGGCGCCAACACTGAAGCTTTCTTT CASSFTGANTEAFF
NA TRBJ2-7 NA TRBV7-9 TGTGCCAGCAGCCCGTTCGGCCTTGGTTACGAGCAGTACTTC CASSPFGLGYEQYF
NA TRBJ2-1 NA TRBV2 TGTGCCAGCAGCGCGCTCTACGGGGCGGAGGTGCAGTTCTTC CASSALYGAEVQFF
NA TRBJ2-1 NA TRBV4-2 TGTGCCAGCAGCCAAGACCCACTAGCTCCACAGTTCTTC CASSQDPLAPQFF
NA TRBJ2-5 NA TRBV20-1 TGCAGTGCTAGATTGGAGGGTTGGCAAGAGACCCAGTACTTC CSARLEGWQETQYF
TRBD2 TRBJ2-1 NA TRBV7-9 TGTGCCAGCAGCTTATGGGACTCCCGGGGGGACAATGAGCAGTTCTTC CASSLWDSRGDNEQFF
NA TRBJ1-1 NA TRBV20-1 TGCAGTGCCCCGAGGGCGGGTAAGGCTGAAGCTTTCTTT CSAPRAGKAEAFF
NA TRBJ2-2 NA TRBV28 TGTGCCCATGGGTGGTCCGGGGAGCTGTTTTTT CAHGWSGELFF
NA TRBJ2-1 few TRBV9 TGTGCCAGCAGCGTGAGGGGGTTTGGGGGACTACCTAATGAGCAGTTCTTC CASSVRGFGGLPNEQFF
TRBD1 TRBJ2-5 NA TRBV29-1 TGCAGCGTTCAGGACAGGGCCCAAGAGACCCAGTACTTC CSVQDRAQETQYF
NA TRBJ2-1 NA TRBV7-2 TGTGCCAGCGGCGATGGCAATGAGCAGTTCTTC CASGDGNEQFF
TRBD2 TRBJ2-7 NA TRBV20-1 TGCAGTGCTACATCTAGCGGGAGCTACGAGCAGCACTTC CSATSSGSYEQHF
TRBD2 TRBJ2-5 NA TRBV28 TGTGCCAGCAGTTCACCCGGGACTAGCGGGAGCGGGACCCAGTACTTC CASSSPGTSGSGTQYF
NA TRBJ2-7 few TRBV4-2 TGTGCCAGCAGCCAAGAGCGCAGTTACTACGAGCAGTACTTC CASSQERSYYEQYF
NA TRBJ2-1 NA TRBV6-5 TGTGCCAGCAGACACCCCCTCGGGGGTTACAATGAGCAGTTCTTC CASRHPLGGYNEQFF
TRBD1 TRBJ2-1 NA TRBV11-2 TGTGCCAGCAGCTTAGCCTGGACAGGCAGATACAATGAGCAGTTCTTC CASSLAWTGRYNEQFF
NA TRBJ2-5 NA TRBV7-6 TGTGCCAGCAGCTTAGATCTGGGGTTTCCGTCCATTGGGTCCCAGTACTTC CASSLDLGFPSIGSQYF
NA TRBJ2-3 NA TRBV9 TGTGCCAGCAGCGTAGGGCCAGGGGACGCCACAGATACGCAGTATTTT CASSVGPGDATDTQYF
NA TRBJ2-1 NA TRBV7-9 TGTGCCAGCAGCTTAGGACGGGGCGGACCCTCCAATGAGCAGTTCTTC CASSLGRGGPSNEQFF
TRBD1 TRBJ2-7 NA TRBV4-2 TGTGCCAGCAGCCAAGGACAGGGGGGCCACGAGCAGTACTTC CASSQGQGGHEQYF